What follows describes a single TCR beta chain. There is no known antigen for this receptor. No base qualities exist here, and no much larger clone lies one base off it. The CDR3 regions of human TCRbeta chains were analyzed by immunosequencing. Regarding the original processing steps: Repertoire TCRs were checked for matches against a reference library of SARS-CoV-2-specific TCRs that had been generated using the MIRA antigen-specificity platform. Breadth was defined as the fraction of unique TCRs that were SARS-CoV-2-associated. Depth was defined as the fraction of total T cells that were SARS-CoV-2-associated. Using the MIRA data, each spike-specific TCR was mapped to the spike region that the TCR reacts to and placed in a CD4 or CD8 class. Log10-transformed breadth and depth values were compared by one-way ANOVA with Sidak's multiple comparisons tests. What TCRdb holds here is the immuneACCESS table cut down to in-frame rearrangements. Part of the clones is not present; checked against another copy, under half of the missing clones reflect an unresolved V gene, and the others are unexplained. V and J calls and clone size are as listed in that table; D and trimming were resolved from the DNA. The sample table lists about 120,000 clones, roughly 80% of them with a count of one. The top ten clonotypes cover about 9% of the sample.

The sample's time point label, decoded: baseline before first vaccination. Samples from vaccinated people were obtained from the UK trials COV001 and COV002, which included a single-blind randomized controlled phase 2/3 trial of AZD1222 (ChAdOx1 nCoV-19) in healthy adults. For TCRbeta chain sequencing, PBMC samples from trial participants were taken at day 0 and at day 28 after the second dose. Trimming takes 6 bases off V and 1 base off J; junction bases not matched to a gene: 3. The CDR3 contains 14 residues, cysteine and phenylalanine counted. Only CDR3 DNA is held: 42 bases, read in frame from base 1. From the germline V gene (reference sequence), CDR1 is LNHDA and CDR2 is SQIVND. The sample belongs to a study of T cell responses to AZD1222 COVID-19 vaccine (dated by TCRdb to about 2021). About the full investigation: AZD1222 recipients with second doses at about 4 weeks or about 12 weeks were pooled, because spike-specific TCR depth and breadth did not differ between schedules. TCR sequencing covered roughly 230 trial participants: around 210 given two doses of AZD1222 and 26 given two doses of MenACWY control vaccine. Trial participants were enrolled by age into 18-55, 56-69 and 70-plus year subgroups, with 148, 28 and 57 TCR-sequenced participants respectively.

The study at large found these results: The 56-69-year group was small, and its depth increase did not reach significance, likely because of low power. No day 14 peak-response samples were available, so repertoires were characterized only after the peak T cell response. Vaccine-associated CD4 TCRs spanned the whole spike protein, with dominant responses in regions 160-218 and 743-854. Participants were mostly white British and included more females than males, and it was suggested by the authors that clonal diversity may have been underestimated. Nearly half of unique spike-specific TCRs reportedly recognized epitopes outside regions mutated in the B.1.351 and B.1.1.7 variants. After two AZD1222 doses, both the breadth and the depth of spike-specific TCRs were significantly higher than at day 0 and than in MenACWY recipients. Conclusions about previously exposed vaccinees are limited, since just a handful of AZD1222 recipients were seropositive for SARS-CoV-2 at baseline.

This clonotype was obtained from an adult in good health. Recombination connected TRBV19 to TRBJ2-1; 7 junctional bases match TRBD2. Specimen: peripheral blood, collected on day 0 of AZD1222 vaccination. The DNA sequence is as follows: TGTGCCAGTAGCCCGGGAGGTTCCTACAATGAGCAGTTCTTC. Translated, it reads CASSPGGSYNEQFF.